This T cell receptor (beta chain) was profiled in a study of blood T cells in healthy people across ages. With a J-beta primer mix and a sample-barcoded 5' primer, a second PCR ran roughly 6 to 12 cycles. TCRdb reanalysed the 5' RACE reads using MiXCR and keeps one entry per CDR3 protein. The repertoire holds approximately 830,000 distinct CDR3 sequences, with around 68% as singletons. V was cut by 2 bases and J by 2 bases, with 9 bases left in between. There are 14 residues in the CDR3. CDR1 SEHNR and CDR2 FQNEAQ come from the germline V gene (reference sequence). The rearrangement uses TRBV7-9 and TRBJ1-2; D perhaps matches TRBD1 (5 bases). This receptor was obtained from a man in his thirties or forties in good health. Sequencing was carried out using blood. The CDR3 nucleotides read TGTGCCAGCAGCTTAAGACGGGGGAACTATGGCTACACCTTC. Translated, it gives CASSLRRGNYGYTF.